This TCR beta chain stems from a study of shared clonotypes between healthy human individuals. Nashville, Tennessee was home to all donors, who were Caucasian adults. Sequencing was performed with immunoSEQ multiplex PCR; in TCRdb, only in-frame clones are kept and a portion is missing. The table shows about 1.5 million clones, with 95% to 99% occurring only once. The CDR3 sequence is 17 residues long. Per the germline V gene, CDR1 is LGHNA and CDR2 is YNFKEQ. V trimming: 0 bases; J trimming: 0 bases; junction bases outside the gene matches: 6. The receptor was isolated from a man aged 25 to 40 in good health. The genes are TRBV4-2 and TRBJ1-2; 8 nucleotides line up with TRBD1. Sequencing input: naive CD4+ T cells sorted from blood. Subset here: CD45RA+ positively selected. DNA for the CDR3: TGTGCCAGCAGCCAAGACGGGACAGGCCCTTCTAACTATGGCTACACCTTC. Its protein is CASSQDGTGPSNYGYTF.